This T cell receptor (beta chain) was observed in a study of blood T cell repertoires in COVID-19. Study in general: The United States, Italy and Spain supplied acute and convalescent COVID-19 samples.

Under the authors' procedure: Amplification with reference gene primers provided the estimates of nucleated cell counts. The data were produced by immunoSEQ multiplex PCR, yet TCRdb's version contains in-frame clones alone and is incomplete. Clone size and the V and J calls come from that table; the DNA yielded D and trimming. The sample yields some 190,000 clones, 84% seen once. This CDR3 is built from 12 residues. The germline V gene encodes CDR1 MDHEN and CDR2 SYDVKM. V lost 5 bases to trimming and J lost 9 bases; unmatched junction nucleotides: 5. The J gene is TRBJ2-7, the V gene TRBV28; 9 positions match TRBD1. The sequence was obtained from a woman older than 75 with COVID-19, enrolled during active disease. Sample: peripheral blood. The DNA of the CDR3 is TGTGCCAGCAGTCCGCCGGGACAGGGGCAGTACTTC. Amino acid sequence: CASSPPGQGQYF.